Only one count was recorded for the clone carrying this T cell receptor (beta chain). What it binds is not known. The data stem from a study of cytomegalovirus exposure and HLA in healthy donors. Study-level points and caveats: Presence/absence comparisons presumed near-even sequencing depth among donors. Diagnosis of cytomegalovirus status made by the classifier reportedly showed high specificity and sensitivity.

PCR employed 60 Vbeta and 13 Jbeta primers. Assay: immunoSEQ multiplex PCR; the TCRdb copy retains only in-frame clones and omits some. Of a few hundred thousand clones detected, roughly 80% appear once; the ten largest clones hold roughly 16%. Trimming at V came to 2 bases and at J to 7 bases, leaving 9 bases not matched to a gene. The germline V gene has CDR1 SGHAT and CDR2 FQNNGV. This CDR3 spans 15 amino acids. The sequence was collected from a man in his forties or fifties in good health and CMV-seronegative. This chain uses TRBV11-2 with TRBJ2-7; the match to TRBD1 covers 9 bases. The sequenced sample was PBMCs. CDR3 sequence reads: CASSLTTGGLGEQYF. The CDR3 DNA follows: TGTGCCAGCAGCTTAACCACAGGGGGCTTAGGGGAGCAGTACTTC.